This record looks at one TCR beta chain sequence and its context. A much larger clone differs from this one at a single base, so this may be a read error. One entry per CDR3 protein results from TCRdb running MiXCR on the reads. The sample includes about 240,000 distinct CDR3 sequences, 29% seen only once; the top ten take 7% to 8%. The data are from a study of kidney transplant recipient with SARS-CoV-2 infection. Germline V gives CDR1 LGHDT, CDR2 YNNKEL (reference sequence). With 5 bases removed from V and 4 bases from J, the gap between germline ends came to 23 bases. The CDR3 is 17 residues long. Specimen: a blood sample, collected at baseline and on day 111 from a kidney transplant recipient. The chain employs TRBV3-1 and TRBJ1-2; D not resolved. This clonotype was sampled from a young adult male patient who had COVID-19 and was a kidney transplant recipient. Certain T cells may be donor cells from the graft. The CDR3 DNA reads as TGTGCCAGCAGCATCGAGCACACCCTTCGAAAGACCTATGGCTACACCTTC. Amino acid sequence: CASSIEHTLRKTYGYTF.